The sample holds many counts of the clone carrying this T cell receptor (beta chain). One entry per CDR3 protein, called by TCRdb with MiXCR from the RACE reads. The data show around 120,000 distinct CDR3 sequences, with 13% seen just once and around 2.7% held by the top ten. Time point defined: pre-sensitization, week 0. Treatment: therapeutic diphenylcyclopropenone sensitization with weekly scalp DPC. This sample is drawn from a study of human T cells and chemical hapten exposure. The sample here was whole blood, taken in connection with sensitization to the hapten diphenylcyclopropenone (DPC). This clonotype originated in a woman under 30 with alopecia areata. Some clones in this sample may be carry-over from other donors' samples.

The CDR3 region is CASRMTGSANYGYTF. The CDR3 DNA follows: TGTGCCAGTAGAATGACAGGGAGCGCTAACTATGGCTACACCTTC. The genes are TRBV19 and TRBJ1-2, with TRBD1 matching over 7 bases. Germline values: CDR1 LNHDA, CDR2 SQIVND (reference sequence). The CDR3 has 15 residues. Trimming cost V 6 bases and J 0 bases; bases outside gene matches: 7.